One sample yielded the 20 T cell receptor beta chains listed below, sequenced in a study of T cells of healthy individuals. Each CDR3 protein is one row after TCRdb ran MiXCR on the 5' RACE reads. This sample has 60,000 to 70,000 distinct CDR3 sequences, with under 20% found just once. The receptor source for this set is a human donor in good health.

This clonotype has a count of ten or more. The V call is TRBV3-1, the J call TRBJ2-1, with D unclear. Germline values: CDR1 LGHDT, CDR2 YNNKEL (reference sequence). The CDR3 has 13 residues. Trimming removed 0 bases from V and 14 bases from J, with 14 bases in between. This chain's CDR3 is CASSQDRGRDEFF. The CDR3 region has the DNA TGTGCCAGCAGCCAAGATCGTGGACGTGATGAGTTCTTC.

This clonotype has more than one count but fewer than ten. The genes are TRBV20-1 and TRBJ2-7; D unclear. This CDR3 has 14 residues. Germline CDR1 DFQATT, CDR2 SNEGSKA (reference sequence). V was trimmed by 4 bases and J by 2 bases, leaving 15 bases between them. This chain's CDR3 is CSATPDGFAYEQYF. CDR3 DNA sequence: TGCAGTGCTACCCCCGACGGGTTTGCCTACGAGCAGTACTTC.

The V and J genes are TRBV20-1 and TRBJ2-4, with 10 positions matching TRBD1. Germline V gives CDR1 DFQATT, CDR2 SNEGSKA (reference sequence). This CDR3 region has 15 residues. The trim removed 5 bases at V and 9 bases at J, leaving 13 bases unmatched. CDR3 loop: CSAAPLDRGHGIQYF. The CDR3 DNA is TGCAGTGCTGCCCCTCTTGACAGGGGGCATGGCATTCAGTACTTC.

The chain couples TRBV4-1 to TRBJ2-7; the D gene is possibly TRBD1 (5 bases). The germline V gene encodes CDR1 MGHRA and CDR2 YSYEKL. CDR3 length equals 14 residues. The V end lost 5 bases, the J end lost 0 bases, and 11 bases lay between the germline ends. The CDR3 sequence: CASSTRQSSYEQYF. Written as DNA, the CDR3 is TGCGCCAGCAGCACCCGACAGAGCTCCTACGAGCAGTACTTC.

J is TRBJ2-7 and V is TRBV7-9, with TRBD2 identical over 15 bases. J was trimmed by 2 bases and V by 4 bases; bases with no gene match: 9. Germline CDR1 is SEHNR and CDR2 is FQNEAQ (reference sequence). CDR3 length equals 18 residues. The CDR3 loop is CASSSTGLAGGATYEQYF. As DNA, the CDR3 is TGTGCCAGCAGCTCCACGGGACTAGCGGGAGGTGCCACCTACGAGCAGTACTTC.

This clonotype was counted only a few times. The rearrangement uses TRBV27 and TRBJ1-3, with D uncertain. The CDR3 length is 14 residues. Per the germline V gene, CDR1 is MNHEY and CDR2 is SMNVEV (reference sequence). Trimming shortened V by 8 bases and J by 3 bases, and 14 bases separated the two germline ends. CDR3 coding DNA: TGTGCCAGCTCGGTTTCGAGGGTTGGAAACACCATATATTTT. Protein: CASSVSRVGNTIYF.

This clonotype has more than one count but fewer than ten. J is TRBJ2-7 and V is TRBV5-5; D remains unclear. The CDR3 contains 16 residues. Trimming cost V 0 bases and J 1 base, with 14 bases left between them. The germline CDR1 and CDR2 sequences are SGHKS and YYEKEE (reference sequence). The CDR3 here is CASSLEWMAESYEQYF. CDR3 nucleotides: TGTGCCAGCAGCTTGGAATGGATGGCGGAGTCCTACGAGCAGTACTTC.

The chain couples TRBV6-2 or TRBV6-3 to TRBJ2-5, with 8 positions matching TRBD2. Germline CDR1 is MNHEY and CDR2 is SVGEGT. The CDR3 has 19 residues. With V trimmed by 2 bases and J by 5 bases, 19 bases remained unmatched. CDR3 sequence: CASSYLLLLTLSGKETQYF. CDR3 nucleotides: TGTGCCAGCAGTTACCTCCTCCTCCTAACGCTTAGCGGGAAGGAGACCCAGTACTTC.

This clonotype showed up many times. The chain recombines TRBV18 with TRBJ2-5; D remains unclear. Trimming removed 3 bases at V and 4 bases at J, with 15 bases between. Germline V CDR1 and CDR2: KGHSH, LQKENI. The length of the CDR3 is 15 residues. The CDR3 sequence: CASSPGSDPRETQYF. For the CDR3, the DNA is TGTGCCAGCTCACCCGGATCGGACCCTAGAGAGACCCAGTACTTC.

This clonotype was seen at least ten times. The rearrangement joins TRBV25-1 to TRBJ1-5; 10 nucleotides line up with TRBD1. CDR1 and CDR2 from the germline V gene are MGHDK and SYGVNS. The CDR3 is 16 amino acids. J was trimmed by 3 bases and V by 3 bases; bases with no gene match: 5. Written as DNA, the CDR3 is TGTGCCAGCAGTGACGGGACAGGGGATTTCAATCAGCCCCAGCATTTT. Amino acids: CASSDGTGDFNQPQHF.

This clonotype has ten or more counts. V and J are TRBV6-1 and TRBJ1-3; perhaps TRBD1 as D (5 bases). With 7 bases removed from V and 8 bases from J, the gap between germline ends came to 12 bases. Germline V gene data show CDR1 as MNHNS and CDR2 as SASEGT. The CDR3 runs 12 residues. CDR3 amino acids: CASTPGRHTIYF. For the CDR3, the DNA is TGTGCCAGCACTCCAGGGAGGCACACCATATATTTT.

This clonotype has more than one count but fewer than ten. This chain links TRBV7-8 with TRBJ2-3; no definite D call. The CDR3 loop spans 15 amino acids. Germline V gene sequence: CDR1 SGHVS, CDR2 FQNEAQ. V lost 1 base, J lost 2 bases, and 10 bases lay in between. DNA of the CDR3: TGTGCCAGCAGCTTAGAGTACGGAGACACAGATACGCAGTATTTT. Amino acid sequence: CASSLEYGDTDTQYF.

This clonotype was seen repeatedly, ten times or more. V usage is TRBV6-1 and J usage is TRBJ2-3; D gene unclear. Trimming shortened V by 7 bases and J by 2 bases, and 16 bases separated the two germline ends. The length of the CDR3 is 15 residues. In germline, CDR1 is MNHNS, CDR2 SASEGT. The DNA of the CDR3 is TGTGCCAGCATACTTACACAGTTTGACACAGATACGCAGTATTTT. Translated, it gives CASILTQFDTDTQYF.

This clonotype has at least ten counts. J is TRBJ2-3 and V is TRBV20-1; 8 nucleotides agree with TRBD1. J lost 3 bases, V lost 6 bases, and 14 bases had no gene match. From germline, CDR1 is DFQATT and CDR2 SNEGSKA (reference sequence). This CDR3 has 16 amino acids. The CDR3 region is CSAPSPAGGRTDTQYF. CDR3 nucleotides: TGCAGTGCCCCCTCTCCGGCAGGGGGCAGAACAGATACGCAGTATTTT.

This clonotype was picked up a small number of times. The rearrangement joins TRBV25-1 to TRBJ2-7; the D gene is possibly TRBD2 (6 bases). V was clipped by 3 bases and J by 5 bases, with 17 bases between them. This CDR3 is 15 amino acids long. Germline loops: CDR1 MGHDK, CDR2 SYGVNS. The CDR3 DNA reads as TGTGCCAGCAGTGACTTCGGGAAGGGACTCAACGAGCAGTACTTC. This translates into CASSDFGKGLNEQYF.

This chain connects TRBV6-5 to TRBJ2-7, with 7 nucleotides matching TRBD1. CDR1 MNHEY and CDR2 SVGAGI come from the germline V gene. V lost 7 bases, J lost 3 bases, and 12 bases stayed unmatched. CDR3 length equals 15 residues. For the CDR3, the DNA is TGTGCCAGCAAACCCGGGACAGCTGGAGTCTACGAGCAGTACTTC. It is translated as CASKPGTAGVYEQYF.

This clonotype was recorded a few times. V gene TRBV7-9 combines with J gene TRBJ1-4; the D gene is possibly TRBD1 (6 bases). In germline, CDR1 is SEHNR, CDR2 FQNEAQ (reference sequence). The ends were cut back, 2 bases at V and 8 bases at J, with 21 bases in the middle. This CDR3 has 17 residues. As DNA, the CDR3 is TGTGCCAGCAGCTTAATCTGGGGGCGCGGAGGCGGCGAAAAACTGTTTTTT. As protein: CASSLIWGRGGGEKLFF.

The chain joins TRBV10-3 to TRBJ2-5; perhaps TRBD2 as D (6 bases). Germline-derived CDR1 and CDR2 are ENHRY and SYGVKD. V lost 7 bases and J lost 0, with 12 bases in between. This CDR3 has 14 amino acids. CDR3 sequence reads: CAIKEGTNQETQYF. CDR3 nucleotide sequence: TGTGCCATCAAGGAGGGGACCAACCAAGAGACCCAGTACTTC.

This clonotype came up a few times. The V and J genes are TRBV20-1 and TRBJ2-7; no definite D call. V lost 5 bases, J lost 1 base, and 12 bases lay in between. This CDR3 has 13 amino acids. CDR1 is DFQATT and CDR2 is SNEGSKA in the germline V gene (reference sequence). CDR3 sequence reads: CSAHHLLSYEQYF. The CDR3 DNA is TGCAGTGCTCATCACCTCCTTTCCTACGAGCAGTACTTC.

The chain couples TRBV20-1 to TRBJ2-7; D remains unclear. The CDR3 has 12 amino acids. Germline V gene data show CDR1 as DFQATT and CDR2 as SNEGSKA (reference sequence). V lost 6 bases and J 3 bases, leaving 12 bases between the germline ends. CDR3 sequence reads: CSASLAGYEQYF. CDR3 nucleotides: TGCAGTGCAAGCCTTGCTGGCTACGAGCAGTACTTC.